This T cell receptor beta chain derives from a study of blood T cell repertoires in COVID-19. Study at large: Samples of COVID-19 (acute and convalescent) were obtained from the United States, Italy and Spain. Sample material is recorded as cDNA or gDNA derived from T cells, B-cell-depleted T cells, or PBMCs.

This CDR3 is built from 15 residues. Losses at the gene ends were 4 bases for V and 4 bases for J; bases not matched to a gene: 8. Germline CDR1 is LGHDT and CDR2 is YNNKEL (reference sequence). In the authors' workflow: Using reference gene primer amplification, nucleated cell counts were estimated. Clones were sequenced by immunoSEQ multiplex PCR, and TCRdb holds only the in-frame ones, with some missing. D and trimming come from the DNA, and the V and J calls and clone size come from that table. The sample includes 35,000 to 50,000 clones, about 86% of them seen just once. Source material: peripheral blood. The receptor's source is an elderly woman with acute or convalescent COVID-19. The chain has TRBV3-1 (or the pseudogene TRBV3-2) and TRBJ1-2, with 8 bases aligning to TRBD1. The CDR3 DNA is TGTGCCAGCAGCCCCGACAGGGGAAGGGGCTATGGCTACACCTTC. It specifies CASSPDRGRGYGYTF.